This is a list of T cell receptor beta chains from one sample in a study of PD-L1 blockade in urothelial cancer. Libraries were prepared by immunoSEQ multiplex PCR; TCRdb keeps only in-frame clonotypes and omits some of them. The data show over 65,000 clones, 90% seen once. Source: PBMCs, taken around atezolizumab (anti-PD-L1) treatment. These receptors were taken from a man aged 70 or older with urothelial cancer. CDR3s include the opening cysteine and the closing phenylalanine or tryptophan. A D gene is named only where the DNA matches it firmly. Rows may omit the clone size; those that give it use once, few, many or a size class.

CDR3 protein	V gene	D gene	J gene	clone size
CASIQGKTQYF	TRBV6-5	.	TRBJ2-5	.
CASSRGQGPQETQYF	TRBV7-7	TRBD1	TRBJ2-5	.
CASSLGGDVYEQYF	TRBV28	.	TRBJ2-7	.
CASSKVTWAGDENTIYF	TRBV21-1	.	TRBJ1-3	once
CASREGLAGPSFNEQFF	TRBV2	TRBD2	TRBJ2-1	.
CASSAPKGGNQPQHF	TRBV6-6	.	TRBJ1-5	.
CASSGGGANEETQYF	TRBV2	.	TRBJ2-5	.
CAISASEAGPYQETQYF	TRBV10-3	TRBD2	TRBJ2-5	.
CATSRGVATNEKLFF	TRBV15	.	TRBJ1-4	once
CASRSASGTDTQYF	TRBV5-1	TRBD2	TRBJ2-3	.
CASSGTSGPTDTQYF	TRBV9	TRBD2	TRBJ2-3	.
CASSPDRFSYNEQFF	TRBV6-5	TRBD1	TRBJ2-1	.
CASRKEGGRRETQYF	TRBV6-5	.	TRBJ2-5	once
CASNGWQDTQYF	TRBV2	.	TRBJ2-3	once
CASSTHRDREETQYF	TRBV27	TRBD1	TRBJ2-5	.
CASGQGDSCSGNTIYF	TRBV23-1	TRBD1	TRBJ1-3	.
CASSQASGATLYEQFF	TRBV9	TRBD2	TRBJ2-1	.
CASSQADQGALLNEKLFF	TRBV4-1	TRBD1	TRBJ1-4	.
CASSRPESGQFF	TRBV2	.	TRBJ2-1	.
CASSERPATVGVGPYNEQFF	TRBV6-1	.	TRBJ2-1	.
CASSRTGVNTGELFF	TRBV5-1	TRBD1	TRBJ2-2	few
CASGFGGRAVDTQYF	TRBV12-5	TRBD2	TRBJ2-3	.
CASWRSGTDTQYF	TRBV6-1	.	TRBJ2-3	.
CASSIAGRNTGELFF	TRBV19	.	TRBJ2-2	.
CASSLESGTGRSGANVLTF	TRBV5-1	TRBD1	TRBJ2-6	.
CASSVDNNMNTEAFF	TRBV9	.	TRBJ1-1	few
CASSLGSGSGNEQFF	TRBV5-1	TRBD2	TRBJ2-1	.
CASSLGVTGLREQYF	TRBV5-1	TRBD1	TRBJ2-7	once
CASSRDSGTTDTQYF	TRBV11-2	TRBD1	TRBJ2-3	.
CASSLQGVGEQYF	TRBV14	TRBD1	TRBJ2-7	.
CASSPSAGGHEQYF	TRBV11-2	TRBD2	TRBJ2-7	.
CASSLVGSRNNEQFF	TRBV5-1	.	TRBJ2-1	once
CASSLTGTVSYEQYF	TRBV7-2	TRBD1	TRBJ2-7	.
CASSPLSSYNEQFF	TRBV27	.	TRBJ2-1	.
CASSFDRGYEQYF	TRBV7-2	TRBD1	TRBJ2-7	.
CASSLTSSYEQYF	TRBV28	.	TRBJ2-7	.
CASSLEGVRNYGYTF	TRBV5-1	.	TRBJ1-2	once
CASRGTSPNTGELFF	TRBV11-2	TRBD2	TRBJ2-2	.
CASSVSGFPYEQYF	TRBV9	.	TRBJ2-7	.
CASRLRTGMETQYF	TRBV5-1	TRBD1	TRBJ2-5	.
CASSESAGSNTGELFF	TRBV10-1	TRBD2	TRBJ2-2	.
CASSFGEEGGYTF	TRBV7-9	.	TRBJ1-2	.
CASSPGWLAGEAYEQYF	TRBV7-9	TRBD2	TRBJ2-7	.
CASSQTGTTGELFF	TRBV28	TRBD1	TRBJ2-2	.
CASSPRGGNEQFF	TRBV18	.	TRBJ2-1	once
CASTAGTGGLWALYEQYF	TRBV2	TRBD1	TRBJ2-7	.
CASSLNPGGGTDYTF	TRBV7-3	.	TRBJ1-2	.
CASSYSPRTGGNEQFF	TRBV6-5	TRBD1	TRBJ2-1	.
CASGTRTWTSGSSYEQYF	TRBV12-5	TRBD2	TRBJ2-7	.
CASSLDGLASSYEQYF	TRBV5-1	.	TRBJ2-7	.
CASSLGQGAGNTEAFF	TRBV5-4	TRBD1	TRBJ1-1	.
CASSSDSSTDTQYF	TRBV6-6	.	TRBJ2-3	.